This paragraph covers one T cell receptor beta chain sequence. Its antigen is unidentified. This sample is part of a study of monozygotic twins with inflammatory bowel disease. General study findings and limits: Fewer shared clonotypes with others were found in IBD patients than in healthy twins, especially with disease activity. TCRbeta diversity (inverse Simpson) was lower in IBD patients than in healthy co-twins. Repertoire likeness was no different across concordant and discordant twins, perhaps owing to restricted power.

Every TCR library drew on about 4,000 ng of total RNA. TCRdb processed the 5' RACE reads again and assigns one entry to each CDR3 protein, with no DNA. The sample's table shows around 190,000 distinct CDR3 sequences. The material sequenced was blood. The origin of this receptor is a human donor with ulcerative colitis or Crohn's disease, or a healthy co-twin of an affected twin (not recorded which).

The CDR3 is CASSPRSSGLETQYF. The rearrangement joins TRBV4-1 to TRBJ2-5; TCRdb designates TRBD2, a call that cannot be tested without DNA. CDR3 length: 15 residues. Germline CDR1 is MGHRA and CDR2 is YSYEKL.